Below are 30 T cell receptor beta chains sequenced from a single sample in a study of CD8 T cells in Susac syndrome. Random hexamers were used to reverse transcribe 0.5 to 1 ug of RNA. MiXCR was run by TCRdb on the immunoSEQ multiplex PCR reads, yielding one entry per CDR3 protein. This sample yields approximately 150,000 distinct CDR3 sequences, of which around 94% are seen a single time; approximately 0.09% belongs to the top ten. Sequences were obtained from CD4+ T cells from PBMCs. These receptors all stem from a human donor in good health.

This rearrangement joins TRBV9 to TRBJ1-4; 10 bases match TRBD1. The V gene's germline CDR1 is SGDLS and CDR2 YYNGEE. The CDR3 spans 16 residues. With V trimmed by 0 bases and J by 8 bases, 7 bases remained unmatched. The CDR3 sequence: CASSVGRDRGNEKLFF. CDR3 bases: TGTGCCAGCAGCGTAGGCCGGGACAGGGGAAACGAAAAACTGTTTTTT.

The genes are TRBV18 and TRBJ2-7; possibly TRBD2 for D (6 bases). Germline lookup yields CDR1 KGHSH and CDR2 LQKENI. The CDR3 runs 14 residues. V was pared by 6 bases and J by 3 bases, with 15 bases between. The CDR3 DNA is TGTGCCAGCTCGCTCGGGACTGCATACTACGAGCAGTACTTC. This codes for CASSLGTAYYEQYF.

J is TRBJ2-7 and V is TRBV10-3; 7 bases line up with TRBD2. There are 11 residues in the CDR3. The J segment lost 12 bases and the V segment lost 10 bases, leaving 12 bases of the junction unmatched. Looked up from germline, CDR1 is ENHRY and CDR2 is SYGVKD. The CDR3 DNA is TGTGCCACCCAAGGAGCGGGGAGGGTGTACTTC. This gives the protein CATQGAGRVYF.

The V and J genes are TRBV9 and TRBJ2-7, with a tentative D call TRBD1 (5 bases). V lost 0 bases and J 6 bases, leaving 16 bases between the germline ends. Germline V CDR1 and CDR2: SGDLS, YYNGEE. There are 15 residues in the CDR3. Written as DNA, the CDR3 is TGTGCCAGCAGCGTAGCTCCAGGGCTCCCAGTCGAGCAGTACTTC. This translates into CASSVAPGLPVEQYF.

The chain couples TRBV20-1 to TRBJ2-7; 11 bases are shared with TRBD2. With V trimmed by 2 bases and J by 2 bases, 11 bases remained unmatched. CDR3 length: 17 residues. Germline values: CDR1 DFQATT, CDR2 SNEGSKA (reference sequence). The CDR3 coding sequence is TGCAGTGCTAGACTAGCGGGAGGCACCGAATTAACCTACGAGCAGTACTTC. Amino acid sequence: CSARLAGGTELTYEQYF.

This CDR3 is CASRGQGRDTQYF. In DNA, the CDR3 is TGTGCCAGCAGGGGACAGGGGCGAGATACGCAGTATTTT. This rearrangement joins TRBV2 to TRBJ2-3; 10 bases fit TRBD1. This CDR3 comprises 13 residues. The V and J ends lost 6 bases and 5 bases, in that order; junction bases with no gene match: 2. Germline V lookup: CDR1 SNHLY, CDR2 FYNNEI.

J is TRBJ2-4 and V is TRBV30; D tentatively reads TRBD1 or TRBD2 (6 bases each). Between the trimmed V and J ends, which lost 0 bases and 0 bases, there was a span of 9 bases. CDR1 is GTSNPN, CDR2 SVGIG, per germline (reference sequence). The CDR3 is 15 amino acids. CDR3 bases: TGTGCCTGGAGTGTACGGGGGCTAGCCAAAAACATTCAGTACTTC. Translation gives CAWSVRGLAKNIQYF.

The rearrangement joins TRBV9 to TRBJ2-1, with 8 bases aligning to TRBD1. Germline CDR1 SGDLS, CDR2 YYNGEE. After removal of 0 bases from V and 5 bases from J, the junction contained 7 bases not matched to a gene. CDR3 size: 16 residues. The CDR3 loop reads CASSVGPGTGDNEQFF. The CDR3 nucleotides are TGTGCCAGCAGCGTAGGGCCCGGGACAGGCGACAATGAGCAGTTCTTC.

V gene TRBV28 combines with J gene TRBJ2-1; 7 bases map to TRBD1. V trimming: 1 base; J trimming: 10 bases; junction bases outside the gene matches: 4. The CDR3 spans 13 residues. Germline lookup yields CDR1 MDHEN and CDR2 SYDVKM. The CDR3, as DNA: TGTGCCAGCAGTTTATCGGTGGACAGGGAGCAGTTCTTC. This codes for CASSLSVDREQFF. The whole variable domain, remainder taken from reference TRBV28 and TRBJ2-1, is DVKVTQSSRYLVKRTGEKVFLECVQDMDHENMFWYRQDPGLGLRLIYFSYDVKMKEKGDIPEGYSVSREKKERFSLILESASTNQTSMYLCASSLSVDREQFFGPGTRLTVL.

This clonotype was picked up a small number of times. The chain links TRBV12-3 or TRBV12-4 to TRBJ1-2; D unresolved. The germline V and J ends were trimmed by 0 bases and 5 bases, with 4 bases remaining between them. The CDR3 sequence is 12 residues long. CDR3 amino acids: CASSLADYGYTF. The CDR3, as DNA: TGTGCCAGCAGTTTAGCTGATTATGGCTACACCTTC.

This clonotype was recorded once. This chain links TRBV7-9 with TRBJ2-1; 11 bases line up with TRBD2. Per germline, CDR1 SEHNR and CDR2 FQNEAQ (reference sequence). The CDR3 has 15 residues. J gave up 9 bases and V 5 bases, and 9 bases lay outside the gene matches. CDR3 sequence: CASSTLAGGPSEQFF. DNA for the CDR3: TGTGCCAGCAGCACCTTAGCGGGAGGGCCCAGTGAGCAGTTCTTC.

This chain uses TRBV14 with TRBJ1-1, with 8 bases matching TRBD1. With V trimmed by 4 bases and J by 3 bases, 10 bases remained unmatched. CDR1 SGHDN and CDR2 FVKESK come from the germline V gene. The CDR3 has 16 residues. The DNA for the CDR3 is TGTGCCAGCAGCCGAAGACAGGGGCTTCAGGACACTGAAGCTTTCTTT. Translated, it gives CASSRRQGLQDTEAFF.

The chain joins TRBV12-3 or TRBV12-4 to TRBJ2-3; D is uncertain. Trimming cost V 3 bases and J 3 bases, with 7 bases left between them. This CDR3 has 13 amino acids. CDR3 residues: CASSFRTTDTQYF. CDR3 bases: TGTGCCAGCAGTTTTAGGACGACAGATACGCAGTATTTT.

The J gene is TRBJ2-5, the V gene TRBV7-2, with 7 bases matching TRBD2. The CDR3 sequence is 17 residues long. Germline loops: CDR1 SGHTA, CDR2 FQGNSA. J was trimmed by 4 bases and V by 1 base; bases with no gene match: 12. The CDR3 here is CASSLGVAGRGRETQYF. CDR3 nucleotide sequence: TGTGCCAGCAGCTTAGGAGTAGCGGGCAGAGGTCGAGAGACCCAGTACTTC.

This clonotype was detected only once. The rearrangement joins TRBV28 to TRBJ2-6, with D hard to call. Trimming stripped 2 bases from V and 5 bases from J, with 7 bases between. CDR3 length: 14 residues. Per germline, CDR1 MDHEN and CDR2 SYDVKM. CDR3 coding DNA: TGTGCCAGCAGTTTAGCGAACTGGGCCAACGTCCTGACTTTC. Translating gives CASSLANWANVLTF.

The chain has TRBV29-1 and TRBJ1-2; D might be TRBD1 (6 bases). Germline CDR1 SQVTM, CDR2 ANQGSEA. V lost 3 bases, J lost 8 bases, and 13 bases lay in between. The CDR3 sequence is 12 residues long. The CDR3 DNA follows: TGCAGCGTTGATGCGACAGGAGGGGGCTACACCTTC. Protein product: CSVDATGGGYTF.

This chain uses TRBV5-6 with TRBJ2-7; 7 bases align to TRBD2. The V gene end was trimmed by 1 base and the J gene end by 3 bases; junction bases not matched to a gene: 10. This CDR3 comprises 16 residues. Looked up from germline, CDR1 is SGHDT and CDR2 is YYEEEE. This chain's CDR3 is CASSLLLGGSFYEQYF. CDR3 nucleotide sequence: TGTGCCAGCAGCTTGCTCCTGGGCGGGAGCTTCTACGAGCAGTACTTC.

The chain combines TRBV7-2 with TRBJ2-1; 9 bases line up with TRBD1. Germline V gives CDR1 SGHTA, CDR2 FQGNSA. The CDR3 totals 15 residues. After removal of 5 bases from V and 4 bases from J, the junction contained 6 bases not matched to a gene. CDR3 in amino acids: CASSATGTGYNEQFF. CDR3 nucleotide sequence: TGTGCCAGCAGCGCCACCGGGACAGGGTACAATGAGCAGTTCTTC.

The chain joins TRBV5-1 to TRBJ2-7; D might be TRBD2 (6 bases). CDR1 is SGHRS and CDR2 is YFSETQ in the germline V gene. The CDR3 contains 13 residues. V dropped 8 bases and J dropped 3 bases, with 15 bases sitting between them. The DNA of the CDR3 is TGCGCCAGTGGGTCGGGACTGGTCTACGAGCAGTACTTC. Translated: CASGSGLVYEQYF.

Only one count was recorded for this clonotype. The chain joins TRBV2 to TRBJ2-7; 7 bases agree with TRBD1. V was pared by 6 bases and J by 5 bases, with 7 bases of the junction left unmatched. Germline V gene lookup returns CDR1 SNHLY and CDR2 FYNNEI. This CDR3 is built from 13 residues. CDR3 DNA sequence: TGTGCCAGCAGGCGGACAGGCGTAAACGAGCAGTACTTC. Amino acids: CASRRTGVNEQYF.

CDR3 protein: CASSRITGSSGDTQYF. The CDR3 DNA sequence: TGTGCCAGCAGCCGCATCACCGGGAGTTCCGGAGATACGCAGTATTTT. The chain employs TRBV3-1 and TRBJ2-3, with D possibly being TRBD2 (6 bases). Trimming took off 4 bases at V and 5 bases at J, with 19 bases between the two ends. From germline, CDR1 is LGHDT and CDR2 YNNKEL (reference sequence). The CDR3 consists of 16 residues.

The gene calls are TRBV5-1 and TRBJ2-2, with D possibly matching TRBD1 (6 bases). Germline-derived CDR1 and CDR2 are SGHRS and YFSETQ. The CDR3 totals 14 residues. With 2 bases removed from V and 5 bases from J, the gap between germline ends came to 10 bases. CDR3 protein: CASSFTGPTGELFF. CDR3 coding DNA: TGCGCCAGCAGCTTTACAGGGCCAACCGGGGAGCTGTTTTTT. Complete variable domain (other parts from reference TRBV5-1 and TRBJ2-2): KAGVTQTPRYLIKTRGQQVTLSCSPISGHRSVSWYQQTPGQGLQFLFEYFSETQRNKGNFPGRFSGRQFSNSRSEMNVSTLELGDSALYLCASSFTGPTGELFFGEGSRLTVL.

The CDR3 DNA sequence: TGCGCCAGCAGCTTGGTCGGAGCAAACACAGATACGCAGTATTTT. As protein: CASSLVGANTDTQYF. The chain joins TRBV5-1 to TRBJ2-3; the D is unclear. Trimming stripped 0 bases from V and 2 bases from J, with 10 bases between. Germline V gives CDR1 SGHRS, CDR2 YFSETQ. The CDR3 is 15 residues long. The full variable domain, rest sourced from reference TRBV5-1 and TRBJ2-3, is KAGVTQTPRYLIKTRGQQVTLSCSPISGHRSVSWYQQTPGQGLQFLFEYFSETQRNKGNFPGRFSGRQFSNSRSEMNVSTLELGDSALYLCASSLVGANTDTQYFGPGTRLTVL.

The CDR3 protein is CASSQDLVVSPQHF. CDR3 sequence (DNA): TGTGCCAGCAGCCAAGATCTTGTAGTTTCGCCCCAGCATTTT. This sequence joins TRBV3-1 and TRBJ1-5; D is uncertain. Trimming shortened V by 0 bases and J by 9 bases, and 12 bases separated the two germline ends. The CDR3 is made up of 14 amino acids. From germline, CDR1 is LGHDT and CDR2 YNNKEL (reference sequence).

Only one count was recorded for this clonotype. The rearrangement links TRBV5-1 to TRBJ2-3; 8 bases match TRBD2. Germline loops: CDR1 SGHRS, CDR2 YFSETQ. This CDR3 has 15 residues. V gave up 2 bases and J gave up 4 bases; unmatched junction bases: 6. The CDR3 reads CASSLQAGVSDTQYF. The CDR3 region has the DNA TGCGCCAGCAGCTTACAAGCGGGAGTCTCAGATACGCAGTATTTT.

The chain is built from TRBV3-1 and TRBJ2-7; TRBD2 agrees at 10 bases. The CDR3 covers 16 residues. The germline V gene has CDR1 LGHDT and CDR2 YNNKEL (reference sequence). Unmatched junction bases numbered 9, after V lost 4 bases and J lost 3 bases. The CDR3 here is CASSPTSSGSNYEQYF. DNA of the CDR3: TGTGCCAGCAGCCCTACTTCTAGCGGGAGTAACTACGAGCAGTACTTC.

This clonotype was detected once. This chain links TRBV28 with TRBJ2-7; 9 bases are shared with TRBD1. Losses at the gene ends were 7 bases for V and 4 bases for J; bases not matched to a gene: 2. Germline-derived CDR1 and CDR2 are MDHEN and SYDVKM. There are 12 residues in the CDR3. The DNA of the CDR3 is TGTGCCAGCAACAGGGGGCTTTACGAGCAGTACTTC. Its protein product is CASNRGLYEQYF.

The rearrangement uses TRBV7-9 and TRBJ1-1; D ambiguous. Trimming shortened V by 2 bases and J by 7 bases, and 11 bases separated the two germline ends. Germline V CDR1 and CDR2: SEHNR, FQNEAQ (reference sequence). This CDR3 contains 13 residues. CDR3 DNA: TGTGCCAGCAGCTTAACAATATCCCTTGAAGCTTTCTTT. This sequence encodes CASSLTISLEAFF.

This chain connects TRBV24-1 to TRBJ2-1; D is unresolved. This CDR3 is built from 14 residues. V dropped 8 bases and J dropped 3 bases, with 13 bases sitting between them. The germline V gene encodes CDR1 KGHDR and CDR2 SFDVKD. The DNA for the CDR3 is TGTGCCACCATTTGGGCGTGGTTCTACAATGAGCAGTTCTTC. Its protein product is CATIWAWFYNEQFF.

This chain links TRBV27 with TRBJ2-4, with no clear D. Germline V lookup: CDR1 MNHEY, CDR2 SMNVEV (reference sequence). The CDR3 has 18 amino acids. The V end was cut by 0 bases, the J end by 0 bases, with 15 bases between. The CDR3 region is CASSLSLISLLAKNIQYF. In DNA form, the CDR3 reads TGTGCCAGCAGTTTATCTTTAATCAGTCTACTAGCCAAAAACATTCAGTACTTC.